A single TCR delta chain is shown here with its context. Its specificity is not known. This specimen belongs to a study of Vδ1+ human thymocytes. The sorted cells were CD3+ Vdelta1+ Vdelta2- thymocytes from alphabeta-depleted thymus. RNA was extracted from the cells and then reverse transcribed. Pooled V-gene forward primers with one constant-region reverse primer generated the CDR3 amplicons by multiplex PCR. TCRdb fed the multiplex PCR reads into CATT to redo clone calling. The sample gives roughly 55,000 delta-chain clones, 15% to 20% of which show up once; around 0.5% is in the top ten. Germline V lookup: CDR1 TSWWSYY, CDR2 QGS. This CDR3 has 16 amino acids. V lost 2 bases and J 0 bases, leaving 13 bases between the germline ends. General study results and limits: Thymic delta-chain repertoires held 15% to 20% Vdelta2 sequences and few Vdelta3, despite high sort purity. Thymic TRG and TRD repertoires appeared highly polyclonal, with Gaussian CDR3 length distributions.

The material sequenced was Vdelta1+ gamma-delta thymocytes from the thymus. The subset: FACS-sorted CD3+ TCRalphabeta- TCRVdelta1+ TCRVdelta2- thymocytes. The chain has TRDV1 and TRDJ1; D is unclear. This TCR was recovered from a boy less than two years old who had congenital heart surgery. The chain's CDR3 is CALGESPLSYTDKLIF. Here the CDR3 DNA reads TGTGCTCTTGGGGAATCCCCTCTATCGTACACCGATAAACTCATCTTT.